The next 10 T cell receptor beta chains were all read from a single sample in a study of OX40 agonist ivuxolimab in advanced cancers. The data were produced by immunoSEQ multiplex PCR, yet TCRdb's version contains in-frame clones alone and is incomplete. The sample holds 20,000 to 25,000 clones, less than 90% seen once. Material: CD4+ or CD8+ T cells sorted from blood, obtained in a trial of the OX40 agonist ivuxolimab. The receptors shown here come from an adult with an advanced solid tumor such as melanoma, head and neck, liver or kidney cancer.

The chain carries TRBV27 and TRBJ2-5, with D maybe TRBD1 (5 bases). The germline V gene encodes CDR1 MNHEY and CDR2 SMNVEV (reference sequence). V was cut by 8 bases and J by 5 bases, with 15 bases left in between. The CDR3 length is 13 residues. The CDR3 sequence is CASGWGNGETQYF. In DNA form, the CDR3 reads TGTGCCAGCGGGTGGGGCAATGGGGAGACCCAGTACTTC.

The J gene is TRBJ2-3, the V gene TRBV21-1; TRBD1 is the table's D call, not checked against the DNA. TRBV21-1 is classified as a pseudogene. CDR3 size: 17 residues. DNA for the CDR3: TGTGCCAGCAGCAAAAGGAACTTCAGGGGGCCGAGAGATACGCAGTATTTT. Protein: CASSKRNFRGPRDTQYF.

The rearrangement joins TRBV4-2 to TRBJ2-3; 10 nucleotides match TRBD1. The CDR3 spans 16 residues. J was trimmed by 2 bases and V by 4 bases; bases with no gene match: 6. Germline loops: CDR1 LGHNA, CDR2 YNFKEQ. CDR3 residues: CASSPRTGGTTDTQYF. The CDR3 nucleotides are TGTGCCAGCAGCCCCAGGACAGGGGGGACCACAGATACGCAGTATTTT.

The V and J genes are TRBV5-4 and TRBJ2-3; 8 nucleotides match TRBD2. With 4 bases clipped from V and 4 bases from J, the junction kept 2 bases outside the gene matches. CDR3 length: 13 amino acids. Germline values: CDR1 SGHNT, CDR2 YYREEE (reference sequence). The CDR3 DNA reads as TGTGCCAGCAGCGCGGGACTAGCAGATACGCAGTATTTT. Amino acid sequence: CASSAGLADTQYF.

The chain carries TRBV6-1 and TRBJ1-1; unclear D gene. V was trimmed by 11 bases and J by 0 bases, leaving 16 bases between them. Per the germline V gene, CDR1 is MNHNS and CDR2 is SASEGT. This CDR3 spans 14 amino acids. CDR3 amino acids: CAAERINMNTEAFF. CDR3 coding DNA: TGTGCCGCCGAGAGAATCAACATGAACACTGAAGCTTTCTTT.

V is TRBV6-1 and J is TRBJ2-7; 8 bases fit TRBD1. Germline assignment: CDR1 MNHNS and CDR2 SASEGT. After removal of 2 bases from V and 3 bases from J, the junction contained 6 bases not matched to a gene. The CDR3 is 15 residues long. The CDR3 sequence: CASSEWGRGLYEQYF. Here the CDR3 DNA reads TGTGCCAGCAGTGAATGGGGCAGGGGGCTCTACGAGCAGTACTTC.

The chain links TRBV7-8 to TRBJ2-5, with 10 positions matching TRBD1. Germline CDR1 SGHVS, CDR2 FQNEAQ. V shed 3 bases and J 5 bases; nucleotides not matched to a gene: 15. The CDR3 length is 18 residues. The CDR3 sequence is CASSFRQGATLGLETQYF. The CDR3 DNA reads as TGTGCCAGCAGCTTTCGACAGGGGGCGACCCTTGGTCTGGAGACCCAGTACTTC.

The V call is TRBV7-6, the J call TRBJ2-7; D uncertain. The V gene's germline CDR1 is SGHVS and CDR2 FNYEAQ. The CDR3 is 11 residues long. The V and J ends lost 8 bases and 0 bases respectively, with 5 bases between them. CDR3 DNA sequence: TGTGCCAGCGGATTCTCCTACGAGCAGTACTTC. Translating it yields CASGFSYEQYF.

The chain links TRBV21-1 to TRBJ2-2; the D segment call TRBD1 is taken from the table without a DNA check. TRBV21-1 represents a pseudogene. This CDR3 has 17 amino acids. The CDR3 DNA reads as TGTGCCAGCAGCAAAGGGGGCAGGCTCCATTACACCGGGGAGCTGTTTTTT. It translates to CASSKGGRLHYTGELFF.

The chain uses TRBV7-6 and TRBJ2-2; D perhaps matches TRBD2 (6 bases). This CDR3 has 16 residues. Germline V gene data show CDR1 as SGHVS and CDR2 as FNYEAQ. With 1 base removed from V and 3 bases from J, the gap between germline ends came to 12 bases. As DNA, the CDR3 is TGTGCCAGCAGCTTAGACGGGCGGGGTTACACCGGGGAGCTGTTTTTT. Encoded protein: CASSLDGRGYTGELFF.